These 20 T cell receptor beta chains share one sample of origin, sequenced in a study of T cells in Graves' hyperthyroidism and ophthalmopathy. RNA transcripts yielded amplified TCR beta CDR3 regions. The TCR CDR3 was amplified in a first-round RT-PCR using the HTBI primer set. In TCRdb, the multiplex PCR reads were re-called with MiXCR into one record per CDR3 protein. Altogether 300,000 to 500,000 distinct CDR3 sequences are present, around 15% being singletons, with the ten largest covering around 28%. Sequenced material: blood. These receptors originate from a man over 45 with Graves' ophthalmopathy.

The table lists this clonotype with many counts. The rearrangement joins TRBV4-1 to TRBJ2-7, with D uncertain. Germline CDR1 and CDR2: MGHRA and YSYEKL. The CDR3 consists of 12 residues. V dropped 3 bases and J dropped 3 bases, with 6 bases sitting between them. CDR3 bases: TGCGCCAGCAGCCACAGGAACTACGAGCAGTACTTC. This gives the protein CASSHRNYEQYF.

This clonotype was found many times. The gene calls are TRBV12-3 or TRBV12-4 and TRBJ1-1; D remains ambiguous. Trimming shortened V by 3 bases and J by 1 base, and 15 bases separated the two germline ends. This CDR3 comprises 16 residues. The CDR3 reads CASSFSWGVKNTEAFF. The CDR3 DNA reads TGTGCCAGCAGTTTCAGTTGGGGTGTAAAGAACACTGAAGCTTTCTTT.

This clonotype occurred many times. The chain joins TRBV5-1 to TRBJ2-7; 7 bases are shared with TRBD1. The CDR3 runs 16 residues. With V trimmed by 2 bases and J by 4 bases, 12 bases remained unmatched. CDR1 is SGHRS and CDR2 is YFSETQ in the germline V gene. DNA of the CDR3: TGCGCCAGCAGCTTCCTACCTCGACAGGGTGGATACGAGCAGTACTTC. Residues: CASSFLPRQGGYEQYF.

This clonotype was seen ten or more times. J is TRBJ2-7 and V is TRBV2; 8 nucleotides line up with TRBD1. Per germline, CDR1 SNHLY and CDR2 FYNNEI. CDR3 size: 15 residues. V shed 6 bases and J 4 bases; nucleotides not matched to a gene: 11. The CDR3 nucleotides are TGTGCCAGCAGCCCTCGTACAGGGGGATCGTACGAGCAGTACTTC. This encodes CASSPRTGGSYEQYF.

Many counts were recorded for this clonotype. CDR3 in DNA: TGTGCCAGCGAGTTTGGACTATTTGCAGATACGCAGTATTTT. It encodes CASEFGLFADTQYF. V and J are TRBV11-2 and TRBJ2-3; D may be TRBD2 (6 bases). The CDR3 has 14 residues. CDR1 and CDR2 (germline): SGHAT, FQNNGV. Trimming stripped 8 bases from V and 4 bases from J, with 16 bases between.

This rearrangement joins TRBV5-6 to TRBJ2-3; either TRBD1 or TRBD2 may fit D (5 bases each). This CDR3 has 14 residues. V was trimmed by 3 bases and J by 1 base, leaving 9 bases between them. Germline loops: CDR1 SGHDT, CDR2 YYEEEE. This chain's CDR3 is CASSWGRGTDTQYF. CDR3 coding DNA: TGTGCCAGCAGCTGGGGGAGAGGCACAGATACGCAGTATTTT.

This clonotype has ten or more counts. The chain has TRBV18 and TRBJ1-1; 7 bases match TRBD1. Germline CDR1 and CDR2: KGHSH and LQKENI. This CDR3 has 14 amino acids. V lost 0 bases, J lost 4 bases, and 2 bases stayed unmatched. CDR3 amino acids: CASSPPTGRTEAFF. For the CDR3, the DNA is TGTGCCAGCTCACCACCGACAGGGCGCACTGAAGCTTTCTTT.

This clonotype was seen only once. CDR3 region: CASSFAGGAATEAFF. In nucleotides, the CDR3 is TGTGCCAGCAGCTTCGCAGGGGGCGCGGCGACTGAAGCTTTCTTT. This chain connects TRBV7-9 to TRBJ1-1, with 8 bases identical to TRBD1. Germline CDR1 SEHNR, CDR2 FQNEAQ (reference sequence). V was pared by 3 bases and J by 5 bases, with 8 bases of the junction left unmatched. There are 15 residues in the CDR3.

Ten or more counts support this clonotype. The rearrangement joins TRBV28 to TRBJ1-2, with a weak D call TRBD1 (6 bases). This CDR3 contains 14 residues. Germline values: CDR1 MDHEN, CDR2 SYDVKM. The ends were cut back, 7 bases at V and 1 base at J, with 13 bases in the middle. The CDR3 sequence: CASTGQSNNYGYTF. CDR3 nucleotides: TGTGCCAGCACCGGACAGAGCAATAACTATGGCTACACCTTC.

CDR3 DNA: TGTGCCAGCAGCCCTATGACAGGGGGGCTCAATGAGCAGTTCTTC. Translated: CASSPMTGGLNEQFF. V and J are TRBV5-5 and TRBJ2-1, with 9 positions matching TRBD1. Germline V gene data show CDR1 as SGHKS and CDR2 as YYEKEE (reference sequence). V lost 4 bases to trimming and J lost 6 bases; unmatched junction nucleotides: 8. CDR3 length: 15 residues.

This clonotype was found many times. The chain carries TRBV5-4 and TRBJ2-5, with 12 bases fitting TRBD1. CDR1 SGHNT and CDR2 YYREEE come from the germline V gene (reference sequence). The CDR3 runs to 16 residues. The trim removed 3 bases at V and 5 bases at J, leaving 8 bases unmatched. The CDR3 loop reads CASSSPGQGALETQYF. The CDR3 DNA reads TGTGCCAGCAGCTCGCCGGGACAGGGGGCGCTTGAGACCCAGTACTTC.

The chain joins TRBV6-1 to TRBJ2-1; 7 positions agree with TRBD2. The germline gives CDR1 MNHNS, CDR2 SASEGT. The CDR3 covers 14 residues. V shed 6 bases, J shed 8 bases, and the junction held 10 bases outside the gene matches. The CDR3 spells CASSFSGRDHEQFF. The CDR3, as DNA: TGTGCCAGCAGCTTTAGCGGGCGCGATCATGAGCAGTTCTTC.

In this sample, this clonotype turned up many times. V usage is TRBV9 and J usage is TRBJ2-5; 9 nucleotides match TRBD1. Germline-derived CDR1 and CDR2 are SGDLS and YYNGEE. V was pared by 2 bases and J by 5 bases, with 7 bases of the junction left unmatched. The length of the CDR3 is 15 residues. Here the CDR3 DNA reads TGTGCCAGCAGCGTCGGGGACAGGGAGGGGGAGACCCAGTACTTC. Its protein product is CASSVGDREGETQYF.

The chain uses TRBV4-1 and TRBJ2-5; unclear D gene. The V end was cut by 1 base, the J end by 1 base, with 7 bases between. The CDR3 sequence is 14 residues long. CDR1 and CDR2 (germline): MGHRA, YSYEKL. CDR3 amino acids: CASSQGAVQETQYF. CDR3 DNA: TGCGCCAGCAGCCAAGGGGCAGTCCAAGAGACCCAGTACTTC.

The chain recombines TRBV10-3 with TRBJ1-5; tentative D call: TRBD1 (6 bases). CDR1 ENHRY and CDR2 SYGVKD come from the germline V gene. The ends were cut back, 5 bases at V and 4 bases at J, with 15 bases in the middle. The CDR3 spans 15 residues. The CDR3: CAISPTSQGNQPQHF. The CDR3 DNA is TGTGCCATCAGTCCTACGTCACAGGGAAATCAGCCCCAGCATTTT.

This clonotype was picked up many times. This rearrangement joins TRBV3-1 to TRBJ2-7; D remains ambiguous. The CDR3 is made up of 15 amino acids. CDR1 LGHDT and CDR2 YNNKEL come from the germline V gene (reference sequence). V shed 0 bases and J shed 0 bases, with 9 bases lying between them. CDR3 region: CASSQEVRSSYEQYF. The CDR3 nucleotides read TGTGCCAGCAGCCAAGAGGTGCGGAGCTCCTACGAGCAGTACTTC.

About this clonotype: A junction end diverges from the germline sequence, so it may reflect a read error. The rearrangement uses TRBV7-7 and TRBJ2-5, with a possible D match to TRBD2 (5 bases). This CDR3 region has 15 residues. Germline lookup yields CDR1 SSHAT and CDR2 FNYEAQ (reference sequence). The CDR3 loop is CASSSLSGLEETQYF. The CDR3 nucleotides are TGTGCTAGCAGCTCCCTCAGTGGACTGGAAGAGACCCAGTACTTC.

This clonotype was detected many times. This chain connects TRBV24-1 to TRBJ2-3; D perhaps matches TRBD1 (6 bases). CDR3 length equals 17 residues. Germline-derived CDR1 and CDR2 are KGHDR and SFDVKD. V was cut by 3 bases and J by 0 bases, with 15 bases left in between. The CDR3 DNA follows: TGTGCCACCAGTGATCCGCCCTCGGGACACAGCACAGATACGCAGTATTTT. Translated, it gives CATSDPPSGHSTDTQYF.

This chain links TRBV5-6 with TRBJ1-1; D possibly corresponds to TRBD1 (6 bases). Germline V gene lookup returns CDR1 SGHDT and CDR2 YYEEEE. Trimming took off 5 bases at V and 3 bases at J, with 14 bases between the two ends. The CDR3 sequence is 14 residues long. CDR3 nucleotides: TGTGCCAGCAGTACAGGGTTAAGGGACACTGAAGCTTTCTTT. Protein sequence: CASSTGLRDTEAFF.

This clonotype was observed at least ten times. This chain links TRBV27 with TRBJ1-2, with 9 bases fitting TRBD1. CDR1 and CDR2 (germline): MNHEY, SMNVEV (reference sequence). This CDR3 comprises 15 residues. The junction had 19 bases not matched to a gene; V was cut back by 8 bases and J by 12 bases. The CDR3 loop is CASGTHRGPTSGNTF. The CDR3 region has the DNA TGTGCCAGCGGAACCCACAGGGGGCCGACTAGCGGGAACACCTTC.